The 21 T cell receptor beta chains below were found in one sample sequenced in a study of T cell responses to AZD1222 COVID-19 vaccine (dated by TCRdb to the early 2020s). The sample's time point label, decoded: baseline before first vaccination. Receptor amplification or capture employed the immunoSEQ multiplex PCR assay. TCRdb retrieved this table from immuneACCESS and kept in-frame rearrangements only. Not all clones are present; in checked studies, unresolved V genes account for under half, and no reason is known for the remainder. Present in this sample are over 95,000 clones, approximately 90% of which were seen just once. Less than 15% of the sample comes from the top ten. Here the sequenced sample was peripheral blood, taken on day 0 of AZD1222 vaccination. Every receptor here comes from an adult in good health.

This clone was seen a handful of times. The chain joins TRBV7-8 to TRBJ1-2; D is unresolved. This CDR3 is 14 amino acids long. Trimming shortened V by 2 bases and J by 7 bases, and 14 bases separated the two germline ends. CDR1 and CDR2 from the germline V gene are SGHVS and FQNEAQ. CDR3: CASSLNSGLIGYTF. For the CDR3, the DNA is TGTGCCAGCAGCTTAAACTCAGGCTTAATTGGCTACACCTTC.

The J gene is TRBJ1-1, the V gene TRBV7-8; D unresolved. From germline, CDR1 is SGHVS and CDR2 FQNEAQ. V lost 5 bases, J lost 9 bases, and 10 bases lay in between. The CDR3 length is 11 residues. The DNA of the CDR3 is TGTGCCAGCAGCCTCAAACAGCAAGCTTTCTTT. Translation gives CASSLKQQAFF.

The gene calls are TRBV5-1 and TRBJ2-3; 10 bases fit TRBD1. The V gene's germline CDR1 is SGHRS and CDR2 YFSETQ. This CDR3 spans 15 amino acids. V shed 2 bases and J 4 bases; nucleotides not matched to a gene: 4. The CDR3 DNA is TGCGCCAGCAGCTTAGACAGGGGGCAATCAGATACGCAGTATTTT. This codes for CASSLDRGQSDTQYF.

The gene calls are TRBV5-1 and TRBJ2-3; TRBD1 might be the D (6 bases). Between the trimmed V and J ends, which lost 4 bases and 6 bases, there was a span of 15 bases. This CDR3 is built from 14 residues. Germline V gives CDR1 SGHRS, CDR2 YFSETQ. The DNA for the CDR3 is TGCGCCAGCAGCACGACAGGAGCCGCGGATACGCAGTATTTT. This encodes CASSTTGAADTQYF.

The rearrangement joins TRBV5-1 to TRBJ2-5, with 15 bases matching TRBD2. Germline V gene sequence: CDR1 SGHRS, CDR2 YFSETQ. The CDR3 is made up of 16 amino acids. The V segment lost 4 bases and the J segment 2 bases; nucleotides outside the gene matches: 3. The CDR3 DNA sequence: TGCGCCAGCAGCATGGGACTAGCGGGGGGACAAGAGACCCAGTACTTC. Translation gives CASSMGLAGGQETQYF.

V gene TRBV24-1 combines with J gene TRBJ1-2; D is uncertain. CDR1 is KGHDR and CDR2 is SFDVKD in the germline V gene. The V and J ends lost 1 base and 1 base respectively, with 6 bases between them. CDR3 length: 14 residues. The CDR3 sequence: CATSDLGINYGYTF. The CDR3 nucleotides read TGTGCCACCAGTGATTTAGGTATTAACTATGGCTACACCTTC.

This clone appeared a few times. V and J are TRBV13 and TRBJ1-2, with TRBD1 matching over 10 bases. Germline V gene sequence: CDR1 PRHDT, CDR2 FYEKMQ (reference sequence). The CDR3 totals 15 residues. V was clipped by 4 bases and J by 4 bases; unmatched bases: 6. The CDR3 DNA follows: TGTGCCAGCAGCTCAAGGACAGGGGGAATCTATGGCTACACCTTC. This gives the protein CASSSRTGGIYGYTF.

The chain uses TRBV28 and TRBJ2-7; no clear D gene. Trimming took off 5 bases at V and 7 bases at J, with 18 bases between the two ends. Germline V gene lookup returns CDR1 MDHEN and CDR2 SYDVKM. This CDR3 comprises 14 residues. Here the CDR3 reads CASSKRTSIREQYF. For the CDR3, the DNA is TGTGCCAGCAGTAAAAGGACCAGCATACGAGAGCAGTACTTC.

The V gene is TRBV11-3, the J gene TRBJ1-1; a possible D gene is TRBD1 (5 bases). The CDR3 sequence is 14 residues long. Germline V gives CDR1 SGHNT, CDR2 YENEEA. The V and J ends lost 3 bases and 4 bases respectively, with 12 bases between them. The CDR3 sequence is CASSLGPSATEAFF. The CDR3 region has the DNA TGTGCCAGCAGCTTGGGACCCTCGGCCACTGAAGCTTTCTTT. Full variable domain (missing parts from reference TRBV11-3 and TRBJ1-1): EAGVVQSPRYKIIEKKQPVAFWCNPISGHNTLYWYLQNLGQGPELLIRYENEEAVDDSQLPKDRFSAERLKGVDSTLKIQPAELGDSAVYLCASSLGPSATEAFFGQGTRLTVV.

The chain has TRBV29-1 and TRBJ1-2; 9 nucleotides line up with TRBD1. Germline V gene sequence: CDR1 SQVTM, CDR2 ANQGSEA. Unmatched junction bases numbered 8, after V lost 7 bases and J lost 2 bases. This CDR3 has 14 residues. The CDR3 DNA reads TGCAGCGCCGGCATGGGACAGGGCAACTATGGCTACACCTTC. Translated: CSAGMGQGNYGYTF.

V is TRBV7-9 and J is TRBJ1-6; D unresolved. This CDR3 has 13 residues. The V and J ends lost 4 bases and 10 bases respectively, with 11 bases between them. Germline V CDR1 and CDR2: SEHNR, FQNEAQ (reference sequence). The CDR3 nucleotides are TGTGCCAGCAGCTCCCAAGCAGACTCACCCCTCCACTTT. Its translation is CASSSQADSPLHF.

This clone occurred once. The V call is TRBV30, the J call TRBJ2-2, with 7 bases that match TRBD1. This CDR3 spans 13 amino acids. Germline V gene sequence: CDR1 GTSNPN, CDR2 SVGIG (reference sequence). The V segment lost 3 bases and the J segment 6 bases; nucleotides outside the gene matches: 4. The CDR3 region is CAWRGDRAGELFF. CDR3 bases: TGTGCCTGGAGGGGAGACAGGGCCGGGGAGCTGTTTTTT. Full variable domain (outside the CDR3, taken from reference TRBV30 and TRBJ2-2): SQTIHQWPATLVQPVGSPLSLECTVEGTSNPNLYWYRQAAGRGLQLLFYSVGIGQISSEVPQNLSASRPQDRQFILSSKKLLLSDSGFYLCAWRGDRAGELFFGEGSRLTVL.

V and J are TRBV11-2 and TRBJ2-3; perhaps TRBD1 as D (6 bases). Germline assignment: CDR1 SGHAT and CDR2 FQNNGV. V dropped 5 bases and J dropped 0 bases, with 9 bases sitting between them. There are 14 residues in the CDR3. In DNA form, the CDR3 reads TGTGCCAGCAGCATCGGACAGAGCACAGATACGCAGTATTTT. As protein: CASSIGQSTDTQYF.

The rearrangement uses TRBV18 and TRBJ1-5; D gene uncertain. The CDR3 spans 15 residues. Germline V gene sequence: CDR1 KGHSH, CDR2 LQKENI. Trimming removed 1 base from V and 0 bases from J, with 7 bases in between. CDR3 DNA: TGTGCCAGCTCACCACAAACGGGTAGCAATCAGCCCCAGCATTTT. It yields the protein CASSPQTGSNQPQHF. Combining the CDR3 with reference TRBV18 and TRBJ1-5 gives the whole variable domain NAGVMQNPRHLVRRRGQEARLRCSPMKGHSHVYWYRQLPEEGLKFMVYLQKENIIDESGMPKERFSAEFPKEGPSILRIQQVVRGDSAAYFCASSPQTGSNQPQHFGDGTRLSIL.

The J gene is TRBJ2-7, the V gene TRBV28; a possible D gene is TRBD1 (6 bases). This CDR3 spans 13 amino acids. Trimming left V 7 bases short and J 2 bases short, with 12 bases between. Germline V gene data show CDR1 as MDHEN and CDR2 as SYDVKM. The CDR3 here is CASKLQGPYEQYF. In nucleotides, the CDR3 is TGTGCCAGCAAACTTCAGGGGCCCTACGAGCAGTACTTC.

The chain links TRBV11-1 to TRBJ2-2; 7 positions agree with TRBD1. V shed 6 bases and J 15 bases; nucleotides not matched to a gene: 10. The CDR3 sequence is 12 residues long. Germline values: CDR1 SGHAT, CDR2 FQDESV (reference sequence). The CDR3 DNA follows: TGTGCCAGCAGTCATAGTACCGGGACAGTGTTTTTT. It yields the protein CASSHSTGTVFF.

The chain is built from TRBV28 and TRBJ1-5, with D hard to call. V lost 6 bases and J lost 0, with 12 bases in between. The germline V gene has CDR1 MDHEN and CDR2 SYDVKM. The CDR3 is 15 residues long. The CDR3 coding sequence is TGTGCCAGCAGGCCGTCAGGTTCTAGCAATCAGCCCCAGCATTTT. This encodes CASRPSGSSNQPQHF.

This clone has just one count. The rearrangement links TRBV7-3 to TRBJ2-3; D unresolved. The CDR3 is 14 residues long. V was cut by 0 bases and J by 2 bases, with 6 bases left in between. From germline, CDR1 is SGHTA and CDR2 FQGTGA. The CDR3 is CASSLTPLTDTQYF. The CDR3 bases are TGTGCCAGCAGCTTAACCCCCCTCACAGATACGCAGTATTTT.

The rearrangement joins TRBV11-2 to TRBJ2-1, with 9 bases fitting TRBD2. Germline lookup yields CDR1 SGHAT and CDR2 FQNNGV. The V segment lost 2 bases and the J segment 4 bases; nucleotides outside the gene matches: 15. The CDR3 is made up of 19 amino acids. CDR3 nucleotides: TGTGCCAGCAGCTTAAAGGGCGGGGACGCGGGAGGGCCTTACAATGAGCAGTTCTTC. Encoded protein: CASSLKGGDAGGPYNEQFF.

CDR3 amino acids: CASTGTPNYGYTF. CDR3 coding DNA: TGTGCCAGTACTGGGACACCGAACTATGGCTACACCTTC. The V call is TRBV19, the J call TRBJ1-2; D might be TRBD1 (6 bases). CDR1 is LNHDA, CDR2 SQIVND, per germline (reference sequence). The CDR3 has 13 amino acids. Trimming stripped 7 bases from V and 2 bases from J, with 11 bases between.

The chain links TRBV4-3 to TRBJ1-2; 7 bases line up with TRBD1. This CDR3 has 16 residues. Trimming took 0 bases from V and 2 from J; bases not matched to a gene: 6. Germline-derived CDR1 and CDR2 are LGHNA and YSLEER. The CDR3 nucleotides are TGCGCCAGCAGCCAAGATAGGACAGGATCAAACTATGGCTACACCTTC. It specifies CASSQDRTGSNYGYTF.